These T cell receptor beta chains were read from a single sample in a study of T-cell reconstitution after alpha-beta-depleted transplantation in children. TCRdb ran MiXCR on the PCR reads and lists one entry per CDR3 protein. The sample contains a few hundred thousand distinct CDR3 sequences, approximately 30% of which appear only once. The sample here was PBMCs, taken before TCRalphabeta/CD19-depleted stem cell transplant. The receptors originated from a boy younger than two with Wiskott-Aldrich syndrome, due to receive a stem cell transplant. Each CDR3 is given with its conserved first and last residue. Fields, in order: V gene, CDR3 length, J gene, clone size, CDR3 protein. Only part of the rows carry a size: once, few, many, or a class if the clone is expanded.

v_call: TRBV12-3/TRBV12-4; cdr3_length: 16; j_call: TRBJ2-2; clone_size: .; cdr3_aa: CASRSQGAANTGELFF
v_call: TRBV12-3/TRBV12-4; cdr3_length: 15; j_call: TRBJ2-7; clone_size: .; cdr3_aa: CASSFSRLAFHEQYF
v_call: TRBV29-1; cdr3_length: 14; j_call: TRBJ2-5; clone_size: few; cdr3_aa: CSVDENQPQETQYF
v_call: TRBV5-5; cdr3_length: 15; j_call: TRBJ2-4; clone_size: few; cdr3_aa: CASSLSPSAKNIQYF
v_call: TRBV3-1; cdr3_length: 14; j_call: TRBJ2-7; clone_size: .; cdr3_aa: CASSPLGLSEGQYF
v_call: TRBV2; cdr3_length: 11; j_call: TRBJ2-1; clone_size: few; cdr3_aa: CASSETPGQFF
v_call: TRBV27; cdr3_length: 13; j_call: TRBJ2-3; clone_size: few; cdr3_aa: CASSFREADTQYF
v_call: TRBV7-9; cdr3_length: 13; j_call: TRBJ1-2; clone_size: few; cdr3_aa: CASSWTGNYGYTF
v_call: TRBV5-1; cdr3_length: 18; j_call: TRBJ2-3; clone_size: .; cdr3_aa: CASSSADLAGGPPGTQYF
v_call: TRBV5-1; cdr3_length: 14; j_call: TRBJ2-5; clone_size: few; cdr3_aa: CASSLIDREETQYF
v_call: TRBV12-3/TRBV12-4; cdr3_length: 13; j_call: TRBJ2-7; clone_size: .; cdr3_aa: CASSKTRGHEQYF
v_call: TRBV20-1; cdr3_length: 14; j_call: TRBJ2-1; clone_size: .; cdr3_aa: CRRTSGSQDNEQFF
v_call: TRBV5-1; cdr3_length: 14; j_call: TRBJ2-5; clone_size: .; cdr3_aa: CASSRGANQETQYF
v_call: TRBV9; cdr3_length: 12; j_call: TRBJ1-2; clone_size: few; cdr3_aa: CASSADRYGYTF
v_call: TRBV28; cdr3_length: 14; j_call: TRBJ2-1; clone_size: .; cdr3_aa: CASSSGQGPNEQFF
v_call: TRBV5-1; cdr3_length: 17; j_call: TRBJ1-1; clone_size: .; cdr3_aa: CASSIRPPAPMNTEAFF
v_call: TRBV6-2/TRBV6-3; cdr3_length: 22; j_call: TRBJ2-1; clone_size: few; cdr3_aa: CASTLVRLAGVNLGSSYNEQFF